This T cell receptor (beta chain) was sequenced during a study of T-cell reconstitution after alpha-beta-depleted transplantation in children. Study-wide results and limits: Some patients' high day-60 TCRbeta diversity was traced to surviving recipient T cells and thymic progenitors. As was reported, about two months after transplant, alpha-beta T cells came from several hundred expanded graft clones. At one year after transplant, newly produced T cells mostly accounted for T-cell counts and diversity.

The TCRbeta library was prepared with unique molecular identifiers. TCRdb re-called the PCR reads through MiXCR, storing one row per CDR3 protein. Of about 180,000 distinct CDR3 sequences in the sample, 11% were seen once. This clonotype has a count of ten or more. The antigen remains unidentified. The germline V gene encodes CDR1 SGHKS and CDR2 YYEKEE (reference sequence). Trimming took off 2 bases at V and 4 bases at J, with 10 bases between the two ends. The CDR3 contains 14 residues. The input for sequencing was PBMCs, taken before TCRalphabeta/CD19-depleted stem cell transplant. The chain employs TRBV5-5 and TRBJ2-1, with unresolved D. This sequence was found in a boy between 2 and 15 years old with acute myeloid leukemia, due to receive a stem cell transplant. DNA of the CDR3: TGTGCCAGCAGCTTTCGGACGCCTTACAATGAGCAGTTCTTC. Translating gives CASSFRTPYNEQFF.